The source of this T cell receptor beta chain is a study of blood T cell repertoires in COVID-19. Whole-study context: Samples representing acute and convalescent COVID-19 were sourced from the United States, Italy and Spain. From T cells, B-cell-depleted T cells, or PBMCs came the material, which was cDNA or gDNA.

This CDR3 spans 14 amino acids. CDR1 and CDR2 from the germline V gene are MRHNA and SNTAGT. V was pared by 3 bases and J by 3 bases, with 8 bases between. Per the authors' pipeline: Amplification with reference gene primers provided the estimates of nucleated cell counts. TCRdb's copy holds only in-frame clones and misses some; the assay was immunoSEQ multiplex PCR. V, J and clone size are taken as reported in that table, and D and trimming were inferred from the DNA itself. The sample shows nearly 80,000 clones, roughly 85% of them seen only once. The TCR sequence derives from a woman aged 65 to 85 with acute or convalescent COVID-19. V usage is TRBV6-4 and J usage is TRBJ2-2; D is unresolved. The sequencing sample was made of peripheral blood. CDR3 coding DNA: TGTGCCAGCAGTGATCGTCCGGACACCGGGGAGCTGTTTTTT. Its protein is CASSDRPDTGELFF.